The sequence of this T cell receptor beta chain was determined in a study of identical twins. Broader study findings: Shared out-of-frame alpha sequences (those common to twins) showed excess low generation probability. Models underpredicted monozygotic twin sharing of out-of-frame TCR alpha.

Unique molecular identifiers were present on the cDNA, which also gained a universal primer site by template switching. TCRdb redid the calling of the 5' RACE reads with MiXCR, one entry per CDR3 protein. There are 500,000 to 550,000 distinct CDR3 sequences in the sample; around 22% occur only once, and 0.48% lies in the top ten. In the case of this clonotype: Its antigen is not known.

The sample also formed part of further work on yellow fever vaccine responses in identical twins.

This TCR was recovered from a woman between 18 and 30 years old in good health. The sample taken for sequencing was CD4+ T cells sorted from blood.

CDR3 region: CASSLGTGGRPQHF. DNA for the CDR3: TGTGCCAGCAGTCTAGGGACAGGGGGCCGGCCCCAGCATTTT. V usage is TRBV12-3 or TRBV12-4 and J usage is TRBJ1-5, with TRBD1 matching over 12 bases. The CDR3 spans 14 residues. With 5 bases clipped from V and 9 bases from J, the junction kept 5 bases outside the gene matches.